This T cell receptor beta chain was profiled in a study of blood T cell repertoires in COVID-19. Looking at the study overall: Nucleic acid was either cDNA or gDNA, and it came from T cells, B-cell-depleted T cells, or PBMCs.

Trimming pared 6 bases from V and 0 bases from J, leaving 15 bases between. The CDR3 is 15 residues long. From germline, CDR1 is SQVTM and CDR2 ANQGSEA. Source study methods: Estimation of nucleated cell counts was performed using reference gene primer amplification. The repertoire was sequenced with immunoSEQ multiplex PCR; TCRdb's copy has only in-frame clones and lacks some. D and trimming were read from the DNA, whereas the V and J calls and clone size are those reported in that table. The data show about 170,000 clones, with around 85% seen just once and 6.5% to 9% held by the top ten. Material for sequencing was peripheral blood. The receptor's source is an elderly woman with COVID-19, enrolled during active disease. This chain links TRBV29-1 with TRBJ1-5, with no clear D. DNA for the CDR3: TGCAGCGTGGTGGTGGGTGCGGGTAGCAATCAGCCCCAGCATTTT. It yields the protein CSVVVGAGSNQPQHF.